This entry concerns a single T cell receptor (beta chain). Its specific antigen is unknown. Base-call qualities are not available, and no considerably larger clone is one nucleotide away. The sample is drawn from a study of identifying expanded T cells in peripheral blood (dated by TCRdb to between 2018 and 2021). Regarding the study in general: Technical replicates were generated by sequencing separate aliquots of the same genomic DNA pool, and four replicates were compared pairwise.

Reading from cysteine to phenylalanine, the CDR3 counts 12 amino acids. Only the CDR3 DNA stays, 36 bases, in frame from base 1. From the germline V gene (reference sequence), CDR1 is GTSNPN and CDR2 is SVGIG. Trimming removed 0 bases from V and 4 bases from J, leaving 6 bases between the germline ends. During the collection period, no infections or other immune events were recorded for the healthy donors. Blood repertoires from healthy donors were used as a training cohort for calibrating time-dependent variance in a beta-binomial model of differential abundance of T-cell clones. The training cohort was composed of approximately ten healthy donors, 3 female and 7 male. The donors were between roughly 29 and 64 years old, with an average age of about 47 years. Obtained from a commercial supplier, whole blood was collected from each healthy donor at three time points set 2 to 3 weeks apart. For immunosequencing, genomic DNA was extracted from unsorted whole blood.

General conclusions and limits of the study: Variance in clone template counts between roughly two-week samples significantly increased with total template count across all healthy donors. The authors expected that over much longer intervals, such as months to years, biological variance in healthy repertoires might increase even further. Across all healthy-donor time intervals, the beta-binomial model significantly cut both the number of clones called differentially abundant and the false-positive rate. Around 1.2 differentially abundant clones were flagged by the binomial model between technical replicates, whereas about 15 and 18 were flagged over roughly two weeks and four weeks, respectively.

The immunoSEQ Assay, which relies on bias-controlled multiplex PCR amplification of genomic DNA, was used to profile TCRbeta CDR3 regions. As for the authors' bioinformatics: To quantify the absolute abundance of each unique TCRbeta CDR3 region, the sequences were collapsed and filtered. Two models were used to test differential abundance: a binomial model (Fisher-equivalent) and a beta-binomial model that adds time-dependent variance fitted from healthy donors. Clones with fewer than 5 combined templates were removed, and differential abundance was called for clones with a Benjamini-Hochberg FDR below 0.01. In the beta-binomial model, variance was expressed as a function of the total template count across the two samples, in the form v = (b*log(k)+a)^2. TCRdb took this table from immuneACCESS and kept in-frame rearrangements with V and J called. Such tables lack part of the clones; where checked against another copy, unresolved V genes explain under half of the gap, and the rest is unexplained. V and J calls and clone size are those listed in that table; D and trimming were worked out from the DNA. The sample has about 74,000 clones on record, about 83% of them singletons. The ten largest clones take up more than 15% of the sample.

Sequencing input: blood. Here the chain combines TRBV30 and TRBJ1-2; no confident D gene assignment can be made. The TCR originated in a person aged 18-70 years in good health. The CDR3 region reads CAWSVAGYGYTF. The DNA is as follows: TGTGCCTGGAGTGTGGCAGGCTATGGCTACACCTTC.